This entry lists 32 T cell receptor beta chains sequenced from one sample in a study of siplizumab effects on memory and regulatory T cells (dated by TCRdb to the late 2010s). Libraries were prepared through the immunoSEQ multiplex PCR assay. Drawn from immuneACCESS, this table holds only the in-frame rearrangements with V and J called that TCRdb kept. Clones are partly lost; checked studies trace under half to an unresolved V gene and leave the rest unexplained. This sample gives 90,000 to 95,000 clones in total; over 95% of them show up just once. The top ten clones comprise roughly 0.033% of the sample. Sequencing was performed on naive CD4+ T cells sorted from blood. Reading the label with the study, this specimen's cell subset or site is: unstimulated naive T cells. The receptor source for this set is a human donor in good health.

In DNA form, the CDR3 reads TGTGCCAGCAGCCCGACCGTTTATGGCTACACCTTC. This codes for CASSPTVYGYTF. This chain joins TRBV6-1 and TRBJ1-2, with D unresolved. The V gene lost 6 bases and the J gene lost 5 bases, with 10 bases spanning the gap. There are 12 residues in the CDR3. CDR1 is MNHNS, CDR2 SASEGT, per germline.

The V gene is TRBV11-2, the J gene TRBJ1-2; D unclear. The germline gives CDR1 SGHAT, CDR2 FQNNGV. The CDR3 totals 11 residues. V was pared by 10 bases and J by 8 bases, with 14 bases between. The CDR3 is CAIPTESGYTF. CDR3 nucleotides: TGTGCCATCCCTACAGAGAGCGGCTACACCTTC.

The J gene is TRBJ1-1, the V gene TRBV4-3; 8 bases match TRBD1. Germline V gene sequence: CDR1 LGHNA, CDR2 YSLEER. CDR3 length: 15 amino acids. J gave up 4 bases and V 4 bases, and 8 bases lay outside the gene matches. The CDR3, as DNA: TGCGCCAGCAGCCTCTTGACAGGGGCCCGCACTGAAGCTTTCTTT. Protein sequence: CASSLLTGARTEAFF.

The chain is built from TRBV27 and TRBJ2-7; D may be TRBD2 (5 bases). CDR3 length: 13 amino acids. V lost 11 bases to trimming and J lost 0 bases, with 14 bases between them. Looked up from germline, CDR1 is MNHEY and CDR2 is SMNVEV (reference sequence). CDR3 nucleotide sequence: TGTGCCGCTGGGGAAGGGAGCTCCTACGAGCAGTACTTC. This translates into CAAGEGSSYEQYF.

The chain links TRBV4-1 to TRBJ1-1, with TRBD1 matching over 7 bases. From germline, CDR1 is MGHRA and CDR2 YSYEKL. The CDR3 spans 17 residues. Trimming took 1 base from V and 2 from J; bases not matched to a gene: 10. The CDR3 here is CASSQVGTARLNTEAFF. In DNA, the CDR3 is TGCGCCAGCAGCCAAGTGGGGACAGCTAGACTTAACACTGAAGCTTTCTTT.

V gene TRBV6-1 combines with J gene TRBJ1-6, with 9 bases matching TRBD1. Looked up from germline, CDR1 is MNHNS and CDR2 is SASEGT. The CDR3 contains 14 residues. V gave up 5 bases and J gave up 9 bases; unmatched junction bases: 5. CDR3 in DNA: TGTGCCAGCAGTCCGGGACAGGGAGGTTCACCCCTCCACTTT. It is translated as CASSPGQGGSPLHF.

The rearrangement links TRBV6-6 to TRBJ1-1, with D unclear. Germline assignment: CDR1 MNHNY and CDR2 SVGAGI (reference sequence). The V end lost 5 bases, the J end lost 2 bases, and 9 bases lay between the germline ends. The CDR3 runs to 13 residues. The CDR3, as DNA: TGTGCCAGCAGTACGGCGGGAAACACTGAAGCTTTCTTT. Its protein product is CASSTAGNTEAFF.

DNA of the CDR3: TGCGCCAGCAGTGAGGTCCAAACCCCGAACACCGGGGAGCTGTTTTTT. Translation: CASSEVQTPNTGELFF. The chain has TRBV10-1 and TRBJ2-2; D is undetermined. The CDR3 extends over 16 amino acids. From germline, CDR1 is WNHNN and CDR2 SYGVQD (reference sequence). Between the trimmed V and J ends, which lost 2 bases and 0 bases, there was a span of 10 bases.

J is TRBJ1-1 and V is TRBV19; D call uncertain. This CDR3 has 11 amino acids. Germline CDR1 is LNHDA and CDR2 is SQIVND (reference sequence). Between the trimmed V and J ends, which lost 7 bases and 1 base, there was a span of 4 bases. As DNA, the CDR3 is TGTGCCAGTACAGGGAACACTGAAGCTTTCTTT. Its translation: CASTGNTEAFF.

The chain is built from TRBV5-4 and TRBJ2-7, with a weak D call TRBD1 (6 bases). The germline V gene has CDR1 SGHNT and CDR2 YYREEE (reference sequence). The CDR3 runs to 16 residues. Trimming removed 4 bases at V and 5 bases at J, with 22 bases between. The CDR3: CASSEGADRIGDEQYF. The CDR3 DNA sequence: TGTGCCAGCAGCGAAGGGGCTGACAGGATCGGTGACGAGCAGTACTTC.

As concerns this clone: Relative to the germline gene, one junction end is altered; a read error may explain this. This sequence joins TRBV19 and TRBJ1-1; D may be TRBD1 (5 bases). CDR3 length: 11 amino acids. The germline gives CDR1 LNHDA, CDR2 SQIVND (reference sequence). CDR3 sequence (DNA): TGTGCCAGTAGTCTAGACAGTGAAGCTTTCTTT. This sequence encodes CASSLDSEAFF.

The V gene is TRBV19, the J gene TRBJ1-2; possible D gene TRBD1, 6 bases. This CDR3 has 14 residues. V lost 4 bases, J lost 0 bases, and 9 bases lay in between. Germline CDR1 LNHDA, CDR2 SQIVND (reference sequence). The CDR3 is CASSRTATNYGYTF. The CDR3 nucleotides read TGTGCCAGTAGTAGGACAGCAACTAACTATGGCTACACCTTC.

The rearrangement links TRBV5-5 to TRBJ2-5; tentative D call: TRBD2 (6 bases). The germline V gene encodes CDR1 SGHKS and CDR2 YYEKEE (reference sequence). This CDR3 is built from 17 residues. V was clipped by 2 bases and J by 1 base, with 18 bases between them. The CDR3 region has the DNA TGTGCCAGCAGCTTTGGTCCCGCGGGGCGGGGCCAAGAGACCCAGTACTTC. Its protein product is CASSFGPAGRGQETQYF.

The rearrangement links TRBV6-5 to TRBJ2-5; 9 bases map to TRBD1. Per germline, CDR1 MNHEY and CDR2 SVGAGI. J gave up 9 bases and V 0 bases, and 8 bases lay outside the gene matches. The CDR3 runs 15 residues. CDR3 bases: TGTGCCAGCAGTTACTCGAGTTGGACAGGGGAAGCCCAGTACTTC. Its protein product is CASSYSSWTGEAQYF.

The chain recombines TRBV27 with TRBJ2-1; the match to TRBD1 covers 9 bases. Germline V gene sequence: CDR1 MNHEY, CDR2 SMNVEV (reference sequence). Germline trimming cut 6 bases from V and 6 bases from J; bases unmatched to any gene: 9. The CDR3 runs 15 residues. The CDR3 region is CASSVPGQGVNEQFF. The CDR3 region has the DNA TGTGCCAGCAGCGTTCCGGGACAGGGCGTCAATGAGCAGTTCTTC.

V gene TRBV19 combines with J gene TRBJ2-4; TRBD1 matches 10 bases. The CDR3 length is 16 residues. Losses at the gene ends were 0 bases for V and 4 bases for J; bases not matched to a gene: 3. Germline lookup yields CDR1 LNHDA and CDR2 SQIVND (reference sequence). The CDR3, as DNA: TGTGCCAGTAGTATAGAGGGGACAGGGGCTAAAAACATTCAGTACTTC. Amino acid sequence: CASSIEGTGAKNIQYF.

This chain links TRBV19 with TRBJ1-6; TRBD1 matches 7 bases. Germline loops: CDR1 LNHDA, CDR2 SQIVND (reference sequence). The CDR3 loop spans 14 amino acids. The V gene end was trimmed by 5 bases and the J gene end by 4 bases; junction bases not matched to a gene: 2. CDR3 DNA: TGTGCCAGTAGTTCAGGGGGTTATAATTCACCCCTCCACTTT. Protein product: CASSSGGYNSPLHF.

CDR3 loop: CASSLIPGVETQYF. The CDR3 DNA follows: TGTGCCAGCAGCTTAATACCGGGGGTAGAGACCCAGTACTTC. This sequence joins TRBV7-2 and TRBJ2-5, with D possibly TRBD2 on 6 matching bases. V shed 2 bases and J shed 4 bases, with 11 bases lying between them. The CDR3 covers 14 residues. Germline CDR1 and CDR2: SGHTA and FQGNSA.

V gene TRBV4-1 combines with J gene TRBJ1-1, with 9 bases that match TRBD1. Germline values: CDR1 MGHRA, CDR2 YSYEKL. The CDR3 is 14 amino acids. V was pared by 4 bases and J by 7 bases, with 7 bases of the junction left unmatched. The CDR3 here is CASSRGGDRVEAFF. The DNA for the CDR3 is TGCGCCAGCAGCCGAGGGGGGGACAGGGTTGAAGCTTTCTTT.

The chain joins TRBV5-1 to TRBJ2-5; unclear D gene. CDR1 and CDR2 (germline): SGHRS, YFSETQ. V lost 1 base to trimming and J lost 3 bases, with 13 bases between them. CDR3 length: 15 amino acids. The CDR3 DNA follows: TGCGCCAGCAGCTTGAACAGTCGTAGAGAAGAGACCCAGTACTTC. Encoded protein: CASSLNSRREETQYF.

J is TRBJ1-2 and V is TRBV18, with D possibly matching TRBD1 (5 bases). CDR1 is KGHSH, CDR2 LQKENI, per germline. V gave up 6 bases and J gave up 3 bases, with 17 bases separating them. The CDR3 runs 15 residues. CDR3 region: CASSPFVGQYYGYTF. DNA of the CDR3: TGTGCCAGCTCCCCCTTCGTGGGGCAGTACTATGGCTACACCTTC.

The rearrangement joins TRBV2 to TRBJ1-6; D uncertain. This CDR3 contains 15 residues. Germline CDR1 is SNHLY and CDR2 is FYNNEI. V shed 1 base and J shed 6 bases, with 10 bases lying between them. The CDR3 DNA is TGTGCCAGCAGTGAAGATACCGGCGGTAATTCACCCCTCCACTTT. Encoded protein: CASSEDTGGNSPLHF. The full variable domain, in which reference TRBV2 and TRBJ1-6 provide the parts outside the CDR3, is EPEVTQTPSHQVTQMGQEVILRCVPISNHLYFYWYRQILGQKVEFLVSFYNNEISEKSEIFDDQFSVERPDGSNFTLKIRSTKLEDSAMYFCASSEDTGGNSPLHFGNGTRLTVT.

The chain joins TRBV6-5 to TRBJ2-1; D may match TRBD1 or TRBD2 (5 bases each). Germline CDR1 MNHEY, CDR2 SVGAGI. The CDR3 contains 15 residues. Trimming took 7 bases from V and 0 from J, leaving 13 bases between them. CDR3 in DNA: TGTGCCAGCACCCCTACTGGGGGCTCCTACAATGAGCAGTTCTTC. Protein: CASTPTGGSYNEQFF.

The rearrangement links TRBV6-1 to TRBJ1-1; D is unresolved. The CDR3 covers 13 residues. V was cut by 6 bases and J by 1 base, with 9 bases left in between. Germline V gene lookup returns CDR1 MNHNS and CDR2 SASEGT. The CDR3 nucleotides read TGTGCCAGCAGGAGAGACAAGAACACTGAAGCTTTCTTT. It is translated as CASRRDKNTEAFF.

V usage is TRBV5-4 and J usage is TRBJ2-7; D may be TRBD1 (7 bases). The V gene's germline CDR1 is SGHNT and CDR2 YYREEE (reference sequence). The CDR3 consists of 13 residues. The V gene lost 3 bases and the J gene lost 7 bases, with 14 bases spanning the gap. The CDR3 here is CASSYGQAGEQYF. The CDR3, as DNA: TGTGCCAGCAGCTACGGACAGGCGGGGGAGCAGTACTTC.

The genes are TRBV7-5 and TRBJ1-1; the table gives TRBD1 as D, unverified against the DNA. TRBV7-5 is shown as a pseudogene. There are 15 residues in the CDR3. The CDR3 reads CVRSPVGQGGTEAFF. The CDR3 region has the DNA TGTGTCAGAAGCCCCGTAGGACAGGGTGGAACTGAAGCTTTCTTT.

This sequence joins TRBV5-1 and TRBJ2-5, with a weak D call TRBD1 (7 bases). The germline V gene has CDR1 SGHRS and CDR2 YFSETQ. Trimming took off 5 bases at V and 4 bases at J, with 18 bases between the two ends. CDR3 size: 15 residues. The CDR3, as DNA: TGCGCCAGCAGTCAACCCAGGGGGGTAGGAGAGACCCAGTACTTC. Amino acid sequence: CASSQPRGVGETQYF.

The chain joins TRBV7-2 to TRBJ2-3; D possibly corresponds to TRBD2 (5 bases). V gave up 5 bases and J gave up 6 bases, with 9 bases separating them. Germline values: CDR1 SGHTA, CDR2 FQGNSA. The CDR3 is 12 residues long. This chain's CDR3 is CASSPSGDTQYF. Here the CDR3 DNA reads TGTGCCAGCAGCCCCTCGGGGGATACGCAGTATTTT.

The V call is TRBV15, the J call TRBJ2-1, with D uncertain. Germline V CDR1 and CDR2: LNHNV, YYDKDF (reference sequence). This CDR3 is built from 17 residues. Deletions cut 0 bases from V and 8 bases from J, with 20 bases between. In nucleotides, the CDR3 is TGTGCCACCAGCAGAGATTTCGCTGGCTATGTCGAATATGAGCAGTTCTTC. It yields the protein CATSRDFAGYVEYEQFF.

V gene TRBV11-2 combines with J gene TRBJ2-3; no clear D. The V end was cut by 4 bases, the J end by 7 bases, with 12 bases between. The CDR3 covers 13 residues. Germline V gene lookup returns CDR1 SGHAT and CDR2 FQNNGV. The CDR3 sequence is CASSSPGENTQYF. The CDR3 DNA is TGTGCCAGCAGCTCCCCTGGGGAAAATACGCAGTATTTT. The variable domain in full, completed from reference TRBV11-2 and TRBJ2-3, reads EAGVAQSPRYKIIEKRQSVAFWCNPISGHATLYWYQQILGQGPKLLIQFQNNGVVDDSQLPKDRFSAERLKGVDSTLKIQPAKLEDSAVYLCASSSPGENTQYFGPGTRLTVL.

The chain uses TRBV28 and TRBJ2-7; the match to TRBD1 covers 10 bases. CDR1 is MDHEN, CDR2 SYDVKM, per germline. J gave up 4 bases and V 4 bases, and 4 bases lay outside the gene matches. The CDR3 has 14 amino acids. Written as DNA, the CDR3 is TGTGCCAGCAGTTGGGGGACAGGGGAGTACGAGCAGTACTTC. Encoded protein: CASSWGTGEYEQYF.

This sequence joins TRBV5-1 and TRBJ1-4; 8 bases align to TRBD1. CDR1 and CDR2 from the germline V gene are SGHRS and YFSETQ. J gave up 8 bases and V 4 bases, and 7 bases lay outside the gene matches. The CDR3 consists of 14 residues. CDR3 sequence (DNA): TGCGCCAGCAGCCCCGGACAGGGCGGCGAAAAACTGTTTTTT. As protein: CASSPGQGGEKLFF.